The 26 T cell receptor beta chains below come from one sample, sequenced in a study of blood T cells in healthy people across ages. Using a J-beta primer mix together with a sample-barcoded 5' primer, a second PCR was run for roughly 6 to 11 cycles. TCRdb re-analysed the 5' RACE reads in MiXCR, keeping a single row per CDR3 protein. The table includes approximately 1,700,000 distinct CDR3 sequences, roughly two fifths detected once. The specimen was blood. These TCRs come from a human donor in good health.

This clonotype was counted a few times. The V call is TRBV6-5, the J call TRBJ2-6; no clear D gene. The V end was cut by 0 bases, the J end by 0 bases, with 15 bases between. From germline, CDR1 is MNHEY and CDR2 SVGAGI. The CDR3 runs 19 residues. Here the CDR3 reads CASSYSLFPLISGANVLTF. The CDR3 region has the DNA TGTGCCAGCAGTTACTCGTTATTCCCCCTTATCTCTGGGGCCAACGTCCTGACTTTC.

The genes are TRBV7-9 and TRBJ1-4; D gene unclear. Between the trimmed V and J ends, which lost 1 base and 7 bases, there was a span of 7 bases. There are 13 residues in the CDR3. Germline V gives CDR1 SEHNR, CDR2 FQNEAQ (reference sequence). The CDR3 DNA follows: TGTGCCAGCAGCTTAGACTGGGTTGAAAAACTGTTTTTT. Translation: CASSLDWVEKLFF.

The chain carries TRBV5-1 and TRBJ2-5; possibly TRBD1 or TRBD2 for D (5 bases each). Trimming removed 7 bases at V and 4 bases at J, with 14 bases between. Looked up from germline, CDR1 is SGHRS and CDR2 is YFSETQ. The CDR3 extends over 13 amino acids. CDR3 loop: CASFSGRGETQYF. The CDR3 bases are TGCGCCAGCTTCTCAGGGAGAGGAGAGACCCAGTACTTC.

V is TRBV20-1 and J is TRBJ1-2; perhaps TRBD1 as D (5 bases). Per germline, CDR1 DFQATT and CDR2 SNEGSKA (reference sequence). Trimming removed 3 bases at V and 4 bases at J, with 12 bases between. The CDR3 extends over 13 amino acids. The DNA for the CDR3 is TGCAGTGCTAGCAGCAGGGAACCCTATGGCTACACCTTC. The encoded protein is CSASSREPYGYTF.

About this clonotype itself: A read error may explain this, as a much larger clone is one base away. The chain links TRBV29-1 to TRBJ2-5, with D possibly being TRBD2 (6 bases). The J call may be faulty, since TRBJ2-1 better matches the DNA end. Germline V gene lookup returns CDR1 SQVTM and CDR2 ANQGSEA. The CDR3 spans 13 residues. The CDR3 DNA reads TGCAGCGTTGAAAACCAGCCGGGAGAGACCCAGTTCTTC. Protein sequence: CSVENQPGETQFF.

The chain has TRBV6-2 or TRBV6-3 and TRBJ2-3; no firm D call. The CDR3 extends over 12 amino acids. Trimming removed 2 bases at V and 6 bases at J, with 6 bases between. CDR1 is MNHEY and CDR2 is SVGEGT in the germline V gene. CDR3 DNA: TGTGCCAGCAGTTACAGGGATGATACGCAGTATTTT. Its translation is CASSYRDDTQYF.

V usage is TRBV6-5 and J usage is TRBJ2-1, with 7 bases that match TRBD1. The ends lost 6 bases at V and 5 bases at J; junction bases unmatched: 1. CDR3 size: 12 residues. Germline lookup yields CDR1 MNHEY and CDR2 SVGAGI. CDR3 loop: CASRTGDNEQFF. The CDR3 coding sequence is TGTGCCAGCAGAACAGGGGACAATGAGCAGTTCTTC.

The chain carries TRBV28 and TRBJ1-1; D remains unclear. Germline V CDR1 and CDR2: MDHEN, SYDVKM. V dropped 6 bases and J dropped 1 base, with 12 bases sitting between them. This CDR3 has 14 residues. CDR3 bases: TGTGCCAGCAGGCGTCTCAGTGGGAACACTGAAGCTTTCTTT. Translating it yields CASRRLSGNTEAFF.

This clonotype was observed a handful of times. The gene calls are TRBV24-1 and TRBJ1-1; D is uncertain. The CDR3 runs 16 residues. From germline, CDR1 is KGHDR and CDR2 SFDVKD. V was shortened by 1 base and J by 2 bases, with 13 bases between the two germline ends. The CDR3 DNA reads TGTGCCACCAGTGATTTAGCGGCGGGCGGTAACACTGAAGCTTTCTTT. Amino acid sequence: CATSDLAAGGNTEAFF.

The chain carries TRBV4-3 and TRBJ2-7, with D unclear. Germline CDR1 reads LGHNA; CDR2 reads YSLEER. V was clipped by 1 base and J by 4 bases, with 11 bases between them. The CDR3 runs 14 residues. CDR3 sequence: CASSQGTEDYEQYF. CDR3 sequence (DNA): TGCGCCAGCAGCCAAGGGACCGAGGATTACGAGCAGTACTTC.

This CDR3 reads CASSGTSGSNADTQYF. The CDR3, as DNA: TGTGCCAGCAGCGGGACTAGCGGGAGTAATGCAGATACGCAGTATTTT. The gene calls are TRBV9 and TRBJ2-3; 13 bases align to TRBD2. The length of the CDR3 is 16 residues. CDR1 SGDLS and CDR2 YYNGEE come from the germline V gene. V shed 3 bases and J 4 bases; nucleotides not matched to a gene: 5.

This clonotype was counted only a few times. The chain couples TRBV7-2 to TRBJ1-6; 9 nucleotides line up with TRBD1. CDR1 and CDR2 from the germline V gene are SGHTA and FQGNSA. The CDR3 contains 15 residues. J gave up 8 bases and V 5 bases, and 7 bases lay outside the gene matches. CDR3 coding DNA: TGTGCCAGCAGCGCCCTAACAGGGGGCGATTCACCCCTCCACTTT. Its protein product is CASSALTGGDSPLHF.

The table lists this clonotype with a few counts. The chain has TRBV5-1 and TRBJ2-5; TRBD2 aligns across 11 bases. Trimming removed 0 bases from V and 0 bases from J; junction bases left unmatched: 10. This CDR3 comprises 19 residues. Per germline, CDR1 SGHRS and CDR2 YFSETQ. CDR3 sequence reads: CASSLAGSASGGYQETQYF. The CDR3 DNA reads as TGCGCCAGCAGCTTGGCGGGGTCGGCTAGCGGGGGGTACCAAGAGACCCAGTACTTC. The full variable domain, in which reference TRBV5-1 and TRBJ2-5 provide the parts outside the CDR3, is KAGVTQTPRYLIKTRGQQVTLSCSPISGHRSVSWYQQTPGQGLQFLFEYFSETQRNKGNFPGRFSGRQFSNSRSEMNVSTLELGDSALYLCASSLAGSASGGYQETQYFGPGTRLLVL.

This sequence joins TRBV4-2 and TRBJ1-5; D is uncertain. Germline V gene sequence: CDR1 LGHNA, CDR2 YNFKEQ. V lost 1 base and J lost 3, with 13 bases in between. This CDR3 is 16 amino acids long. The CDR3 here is CASSQVPGRDNQPQHF. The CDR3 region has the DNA TGTGCCAGCAGCCAAGTTCCGGGGAGGGACAATCAGCCCCAGCATTTT.

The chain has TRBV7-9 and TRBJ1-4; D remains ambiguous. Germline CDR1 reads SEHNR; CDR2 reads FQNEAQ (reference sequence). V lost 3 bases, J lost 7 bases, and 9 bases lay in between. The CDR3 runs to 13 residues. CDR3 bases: TGTGCCAGCAGCTTCCAATCGGGTGAAAAACTGTTTTTT. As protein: CASSFQSGEKLFF.

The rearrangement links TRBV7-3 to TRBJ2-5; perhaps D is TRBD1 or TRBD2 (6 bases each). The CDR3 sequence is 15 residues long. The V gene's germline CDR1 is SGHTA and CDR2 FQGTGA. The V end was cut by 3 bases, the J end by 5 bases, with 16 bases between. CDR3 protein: CASSLSGGLWETQYF. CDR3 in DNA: TGTGCCAGCAGCTTGTCTGGGGGGCTCTGGGAGACCCAGTACTTC.

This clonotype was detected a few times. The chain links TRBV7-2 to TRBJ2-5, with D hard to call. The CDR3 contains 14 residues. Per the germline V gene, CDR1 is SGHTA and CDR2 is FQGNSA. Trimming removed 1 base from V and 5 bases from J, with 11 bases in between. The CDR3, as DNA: TGTGCCAGCAGCTTAGAGTGGCGCAGGGAGACCCAGTACTTC. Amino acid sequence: CASSLEWRRETQYF. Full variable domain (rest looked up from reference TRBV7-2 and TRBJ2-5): GAGVSQSPSNKVTEKGKDVELRCDPISGHTALYWYRQSLGQGLEFLIYFQGNSAPDKSGLPSDRFSAERTGGSVSTLTIQRTQQEDSAVYLCASSLEWRRETQYFGPGTRLLVL.

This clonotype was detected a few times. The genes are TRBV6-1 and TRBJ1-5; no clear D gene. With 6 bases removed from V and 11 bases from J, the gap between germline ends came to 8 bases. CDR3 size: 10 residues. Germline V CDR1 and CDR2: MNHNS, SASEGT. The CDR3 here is CASSGVAQHF. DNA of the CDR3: TGTGCCAGCAGCGGAGTCGCCCAGCATTTT.

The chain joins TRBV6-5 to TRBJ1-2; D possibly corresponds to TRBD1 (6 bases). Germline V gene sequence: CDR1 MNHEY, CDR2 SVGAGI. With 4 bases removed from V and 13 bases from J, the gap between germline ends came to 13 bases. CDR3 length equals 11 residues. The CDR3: CASSSPTGITF. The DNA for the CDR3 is TGTGCCAGCAGTTCACCGACAGGCATCACCTTC.

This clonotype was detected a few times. This CDR3 is CSVAKKGIQYF. The CDR3 nucleotides read TGCAGCGTCGCTAAAAAGGGCATTCAGTACTTC. The chain recombines TRBV29-1 with TRBJ2-4; D remains ambiguous. CDR1 and CDR2 (germline): SQVTM, ANQGSEA. Trimming took 6 bases from V and 9 from J, leaving 12 bases between them. There are 11 residues in the CDR3.

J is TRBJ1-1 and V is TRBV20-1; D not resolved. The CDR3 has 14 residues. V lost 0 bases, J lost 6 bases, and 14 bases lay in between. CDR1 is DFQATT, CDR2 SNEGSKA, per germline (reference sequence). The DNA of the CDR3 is TGCAGTGCTAGAGATCGAGCAGGTTTTTCTGAAGCTTTCTTT. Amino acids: CSARDRAGFSEAFF.

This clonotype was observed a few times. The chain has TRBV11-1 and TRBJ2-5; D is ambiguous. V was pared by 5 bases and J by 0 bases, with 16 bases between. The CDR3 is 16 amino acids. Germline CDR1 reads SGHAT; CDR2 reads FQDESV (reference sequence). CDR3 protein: CASSPRRRNHQETQYF. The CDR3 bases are TGTGCCAGCAGCCCCCGGAGACGGAATCACCAAGAGACCCAGTACTTC. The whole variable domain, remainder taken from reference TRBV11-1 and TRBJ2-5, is EAEVAQSPRYKITEKSQAVAFWCDPISGHATLYWYRQILGQGPELLVQFQDESVVDDSQLPKDRFSAERLKGVDSTLKIQPAELGDSAMYLCASSPRRRNHQETQYFGPGTRLLVL.

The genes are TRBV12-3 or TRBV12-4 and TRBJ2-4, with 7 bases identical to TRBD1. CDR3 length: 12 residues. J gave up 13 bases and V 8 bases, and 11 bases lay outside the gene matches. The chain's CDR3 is CASSRGYHEQYF. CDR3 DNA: TGTGCCAGCTCCAGGGGGTATCATGAGCAGTACTTC.

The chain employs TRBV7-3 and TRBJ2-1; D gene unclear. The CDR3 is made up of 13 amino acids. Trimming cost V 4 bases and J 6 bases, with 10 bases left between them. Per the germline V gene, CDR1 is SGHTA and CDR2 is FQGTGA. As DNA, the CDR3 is TGTGCCAGCAGCTCCCAGACCGCCAATGAGCAGTTCTTC. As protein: CASSSQTANEQFF.

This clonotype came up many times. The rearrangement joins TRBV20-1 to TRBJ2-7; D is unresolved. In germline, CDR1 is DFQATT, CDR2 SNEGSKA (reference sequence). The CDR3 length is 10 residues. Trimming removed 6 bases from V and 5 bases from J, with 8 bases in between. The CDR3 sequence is CSALIDEQYF. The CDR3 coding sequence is TGCAGTGCCCTAATCGACGAGCAGTACTTC.

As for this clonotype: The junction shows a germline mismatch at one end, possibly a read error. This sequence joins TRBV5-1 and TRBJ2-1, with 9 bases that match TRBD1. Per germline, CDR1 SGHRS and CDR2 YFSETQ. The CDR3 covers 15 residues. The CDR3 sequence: CASSSGQGGYNERFF. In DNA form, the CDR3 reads TGCGCCAGCAGCTCGGGACAGGGAGGCTACAATGAGCGGTTCTTC.